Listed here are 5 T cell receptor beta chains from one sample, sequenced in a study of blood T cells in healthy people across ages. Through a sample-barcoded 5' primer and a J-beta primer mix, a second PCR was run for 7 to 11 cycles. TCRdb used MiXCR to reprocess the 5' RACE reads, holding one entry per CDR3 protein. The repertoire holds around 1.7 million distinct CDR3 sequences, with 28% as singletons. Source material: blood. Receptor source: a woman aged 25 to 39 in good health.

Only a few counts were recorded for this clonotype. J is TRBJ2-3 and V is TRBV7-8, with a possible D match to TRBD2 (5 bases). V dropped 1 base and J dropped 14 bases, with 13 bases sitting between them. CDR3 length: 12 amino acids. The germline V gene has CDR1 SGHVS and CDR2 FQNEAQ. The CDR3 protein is CASSLDHTRWYF. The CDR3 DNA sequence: TGTGCCAGCAGCTTAGACCACACTAGATGGTATTTT.

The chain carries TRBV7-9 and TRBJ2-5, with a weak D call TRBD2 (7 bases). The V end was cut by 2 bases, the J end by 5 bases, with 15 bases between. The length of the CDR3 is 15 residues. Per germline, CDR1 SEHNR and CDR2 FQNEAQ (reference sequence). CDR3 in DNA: TGTGCCAGCAGCTTAAAAGGGGGGGCTCTCGAGACCCAGTACTTC. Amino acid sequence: CASSLKGGALETQYF.

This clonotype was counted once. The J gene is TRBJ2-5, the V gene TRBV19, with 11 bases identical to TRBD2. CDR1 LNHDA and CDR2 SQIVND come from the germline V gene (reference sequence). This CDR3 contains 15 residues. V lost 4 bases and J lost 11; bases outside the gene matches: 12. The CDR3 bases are TGTGCCAGTAGTACCCTTACTAGCGGGAGATATGAGCAGTACTTC. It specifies CASSTLTSGRYEQYF.

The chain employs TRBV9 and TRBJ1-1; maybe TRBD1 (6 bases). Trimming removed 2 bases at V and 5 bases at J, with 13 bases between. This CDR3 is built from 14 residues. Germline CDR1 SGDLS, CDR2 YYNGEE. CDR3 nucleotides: TGTGCCAGCAGCGTGGTGGGGGCAGGGACTGAAGCTTTCTTT. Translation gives CASSVVGAGTEAFF.

CDR3 protein: CASSVQGAENIQYF. Here the CDR3 DNA reads TGTGCCAGCAGCGTACAGGGGGCGGAGAACATTCAGTACTTC. The chain carries TRBV7-9 and TRBJ2-4; 9 nucleotides match TRBD1. Trimming removed 5 bases from V and 7 bases from J; junction bases left unmatched: 6. CDR3 length: 14 residues. The V gene's germline CDR1 is SEHNR and CDR2 FQNEAQ (reference sequence).